This T cell receptor beta chain was recorded in a study of lymphopenia after photon versus proton radiotherapy. Points on this clone: Its specificity is not known.

Study results and limitations: Relative stability marked proton patients; photon patients lost diversity and naive cells. After the lymphocyte nadir, photon-treated repertoires showed oligoclonal expansion, especially of CD8+ Temra cells.

Method: immunoSEQ multiplex PCR; TCRdb's copy keeps in-frame clones and lacks some. The sample includes 55,000 to 70,000 clones, approximately 90% of them seen just once. The sample in question was peripheral blood, obtained from a patient treated with photon-based radiotherapy. The sequence was collected from a woman in her 70s with pancreatic cancer.

In DNA form, the CDR3 reads TGTGCCAGCACTCGGGACGGAAATTCGTTAGAGCAGTACTTC. Translating it yields CASTRDGNSLEQYF. The chain has TRBV7-9 and TRBJ2-7, with D possibly being TRBD1 or TRBD2 (5 bases each). This CDR3 contains 14 residues. V was shortened by 7 bases and J by 7 bases, with 20 bases between the two germline ends. CDR1 and CDR2 from the germline V gene are SEHNR and FQNEAQ (reference sequence).